The entry that follows covers one T cell receptor (beta chain) sequence. Antigen unknown. The assay was immunoSEQ multiplex PCR, and TCRdb's table has in-frame clones only and misses some. The table has 100,000 to 150,000 clones, around 83% seen once; the top ten hold roughly an eighth. The data derive from a study of T cell responses to AZD1222 COVID-19 vaccine. About the research overall: Second doses that came at about 4 or about 12 weeks were put together.

Regarding the study as a whole: Dominant CD4 TCR responses targeted spike regions 160-218 and 743-854. Sampling that yielded the repertoires occurred only after the peak T cell response.

This sequence was found in an adult in good health. The sample was peripheral blood, taken on day 0 of AZD1222 vaccination.

CDR3 protein: CASMGSSPTGELFF. CDR3 coding DNA: TGTGCCAGCATGGGGAGCAGCCCTACCGGGGAGCTGTTTTTT. The rearrangement links TRBV9 to TRBJ2-2, with D possibly matching TRBD2 (5 bases). Trimming removed 6 bases from V and 5 bases from J, with 14 bases in between. This CDR3 comprises 14 residues. The germline V gene encodes CDR1 SGDLS and CDR2 YYNGEE. Looking up the rest from reference TRBV9 and TRBJ2-2 gives the full variable domain: DSGVTQTPKHLITATGQRVTLRCSPRSGDLSVYWYQQSLDQGLQFLIQYYNGEERAKGNILERFSAQQFPDLHSELNLSSLELGDSALYFCASMGSSPTGELFFGEGSRLTVL.